The next 21 T cell receptor beta chains were all read from a single sample in a study of molecular identifiers for immune sequencing clone quantification. TCRdb reanalysed the PCR reads using MiXCR and keeps one entry per CDR3 protein. The sample includes roughly 320,000 distinct CDR3 sequences, roughly a quarter seen only once; the top ten take 0.65% to 0.75%. Source material: naive CD8+ T cells from blood, with Jurkat cell RNA spiked in. Subset specified: FACS-sorted CD8+CD4-CCR7+CD45RA+ naive T cells. The receptors were sampled from a human donor in good health. Some libraries in this study had Jurkat cell RNA spiked in.

This clonotype has a count of ten or more. The rearrangement uses TRBV4-3 and TRBJ1-1; D gene ambiguous. CDR1 and CDR2 (germline): LGHNA, YSLEER. With 5 bases removed from V and 7 bases from J, the gap between germline ends came to 14 bases. The CDR3 sequence is 13 residues long. This CDR3 is CASSSNPTNEAFF. The CDR3 DNA reads TGCGCCAGCAGCAGTAATCCTACGAATGAAGCTTTCTTT.

This clonotype was detected many times. The CDR3 coding sequence is TGTGCCAGCAGTCTAAGGGCGGCTAGCACAGATACGCAGTATTTT. The encoded protein is CASSLRAASTDTQYF. The chain carries TRBV28 and TRBJ2-3, with unresolved D. CDR1 MDHEN and CDR2 SYDVKM come from the germline V gene. This CDR3 region has 15 residues. V dropped 5 bases and J dropped 0 bases, with 12 bases sitting between them.

The chain has TRBV6-5 and TRBJ1-1, with 12 bases aligning to TRBD1. CDR1 and CDR2 (germline): MNHEY, SVGAGI. Trimming took 6 bases from V and 4 from J; bases not matched to a gene: 9. The CDR3 extends over 16 amino acids. In DNA, the CDR3 is TGTGCCAGCAGACCCCCGGGACAGGGGGCTCTCACTGAAGCTTTCTTT. It specifies CASRPPGQGALTEAFF.

Only a few counts were recorded for this clonotype. The CDR3 region is CASSLSAGTGDYEQYF. CDR3 nucleotide sequence: TGTGCCAGCAGTTTATCGGCCGGGACAGGGGACTACGAGCAGTACTTC. The V gene is TRBV27, the J gene TRBJ2-7; TRBD1 matches 10 bases. There are 16 residues in the CDR3. V was pared by 0 bases and J by 3 bases, with 5 bases of the junction left unmatched. Germline values: CDR1 MNHEY, CDR2 SMNVEV (reference sequence).

The chain recombines TRBV27 with TRBJ2-2; 7 positions agree with TRBD1. Germline trimming cut 4 bases from V and 3 bases from J; bases unmatched to any gene: 11. Germline-derived CDR1 and CDR2 are MNHEY and SMNVEV (reference sequence). The CDR3 has 17 amino acids. The CDR3 nucleotides are TGTGCCAGCAGTTCCGGGACAGTGATGGGGGACACCGGGGAGCTGTTTTTT. Encoded protein: CASSSGTVMGDTGELFF.

The chain links TRBV7-6 to TRBJ1-1, with 8 bases identical to TRBD1. The CDR3 consists of 15 residues. V lost 3 bases and J lost 4; bases outside the gene matches: 7. Germline V CDR1 and CDR2: SGHVS, FNYEAQ. CDR3 loop: CASSLPTGVVTEAFF. DNA of the CDR3: TGTGCCAGCAGCTTGCCGACAGGGGTGGTCACTGAAGCTTTCTTT.

The chain joins TRBV19 to TRBJ2-7, with D perhaps TRBD2 (5 bases). Germline CDR1 reads LNHDA; CDR2 reads SQIVND (reference sequence). Trimming removed 8 bases at V and 0 bases at J, with 14 bases between. The CDR3 runs 14 residues. As DNA, the CDR3 is TGTGCCAGTTGTGTCGGAGGTTACTCCTACGAGCAGTACTTC. Its translation: CASCVGGYSYEQYF.

This clonotype was picked up many times. This sequence joins TRBV14 and TRBJ1-2; D gene unclear. Between the trimmed V and J ends, which lost 0 bases and 3 bases, there was a span of 8 bases. Germline values: CDR1 SGHDN, CDR2 FVKESK. The CDR3 is 14 residues long. In DNA form, the CDR3 reads TGTGCCAGCAGCCAAGAAGCCAGGCACTATGGCTACACCTTC. Protein: CASSQEARHYGYTF.

This clonotype was seen a few times. The chain recombines TRBV28 with TRBJ1-1; D gene unclear. V lost 6 bases to trimming and J lost 0 bases, with 11 bases between them. The CDR3 runs to 14 residues. CDR1 MDHEN and CDR2 SYDVKM come from the germline V gene. CDR3 region: CASRETVMNTEAFF. The CDR3 nucleotides read TGTGCCAGCAGAGAGACGGTCATGAACACTGAAGCTTTCTTT.

The chain links TRBV19 to TRBJ2-1, with TRBD2 matching 9 bases. Germline trimming cut 4 bases from V and 2 bases from J; bases unmatched to any gene: 6. CDR1 and CDR2 (germline): LNHDA, SQIVND (reference sequence). CDR3 length: 16 residues. CDR3 amino acids: CASSTPLAGPYNEQFF. DNA for the CDR3: TGTGCCAGTAGTACCCCGCTAGCGGGGCCCTACAATGAGCAGTTCTTC. The complete variable domain, with remaining parts taken from reference TRBV19 and TRBJ2-1, reads DGGITQSPKYLFRKEGQNVTLSCEQNLNHDAMYWYRQDPGQGLRLIYYSQIVNDFQKGDIAEGYSVSREKKESFPLTVTSAQKNPTAFYLCASSTPLAGPYNEQFFGPGTRLTVL.

V gene TRBV9 combines with J gene TRBJ1-6, with D hard to call. V lost 0 bases and J 9 bases, leaving 7 bases between the germline ends. The CDR3 spans 13 residues. CDR1 SGDLS and CDR2 YYNGEE come from the germline V gene. This CDR3 reads CASSVAGSSPLHF. The CDR3 DNA sequence: TGTGCCAGCAGCGTAGCGGGTAGTTCACCCCTCCACTTT.

This clonotype has more than one count but fewer than ten. This chain uses TRBV2 with TRBJ2-3; either TRBD1 or TRBD2 may fit D (5 bases each). The CDR3 covers 15 residues. The V gene's germline CDR1 is SNHLY and CDR2 FYNNEI. V was shortened by 2 bases and J by 6 bases, with 15 bases between the two germline ends. CDR3 sequence (DNA): TGTGCCAGCAGTGAACACGCCCGAGGGGCGGATACGCAGTATTTT. As protein: CASSEHARGADTQYF.

The chain has TRBV20-1 and TRBJ2-5; the match to TRBD2 covers 13 bases. Trimming took 1 base from V and 7 from J; bases not matched to a gene: 12. The CDR3 extends over 17 amino acids. Looked up from germline, CDR1 is DFQATT and CDR2 is SNEGSKA (reference sequence). The CDR3 loop is CSARGLAGGATLGTQYF. The CDR3, as DNA: TGCAGTGCTAGAGGACTAGCGGGGGGTGCAACCTTAGGGACCCAGTACTTC.

This clonotype was found a few times. The chain is built from TRBV4-1 and TRBJ1-2, with D tentatively TRBD1 (6 bases). Germline V gene sequence: CDR1 MGHRA, CDR2 YSYEKL. The CDR3 consists of 16 residues. Trimming took 0 bases from V and 7 from J, leaving 18 bases between them. CDR3 amino acids: CASSQDSWTDYSGYTF. The CDR3 DNA reads TGCGCCAGCAGCCAAGACTCTTGGACAGACTATAGTGGCTACACCTTC.

V is TRBV5-6 and J is TRBJ1-4; D uncertain. The CDR3 is 13 residues long. Germline-derived CDR1 and CDR2 are SGHDT and YYEEEE. Trimming took off 4 bases at V and 5 bases at J, with 9 bases between the two ends. In nucleotides, the CDR3 is TGTGCCAGCAGCATTGACGGGAATGAAAAACTGTTTTTT. It encodes CASSIDGNEKLFF.

This clonotype came up many times. The chain recombines TRBV14 with TRBJ2-5, with D perhaps assigned TRBD1 or TRBD2 (5 bases each). There are 12 residues in the CDR3. In germline, CDR1 is SGHDN, CDR2 FVKESK. V lost 2 bases, J lost 5 bases, and 6 bases lay in between. CDR3 region: CASSQWDETQYF. The CDR3 coding sequence is TGTGCCAGCAGCCAATGGGACGAGACCCAGTACTTC.

This clonotype has a count of ten or more. The chain carries TRBV27 and TRBJ2-7; no firm D call. Trimming stripped 2 bases from V and 7 bases from J, with 15 bases between. The CDR3 totals 14 residues. Germline V gene sequence: CDR1 MNHEY, CDR2 SMNVEV (reference sequence). The CDR3 protein is CASSLRLGIGEQYF. The CDR3 nucleotides read TGTGCCAGCAGTTTAAGGTTAGGGATCGGAGAGCAGTACTTC.

Comment on this clonotype: The junction differs from germline at one of its ends, possibly a read error. The V and J genes are TRBV4-1 and TRBJ2-3; D is ambiguous. Germline assignment: CDR1 MGHRA and CDR2 YSYEKL. The CDR3 runs 12 residues. The CDR3 region is CASGQDADTQYF. The CDR3 DNA sequence: TGCGCCAGCGGCCAAGATGCAGATACGCAGTATTTT.

The rearrangement uses TRBV30 and TRBJ2-3, with D unclear. The J call may not be correct, given that the DNA end is closer to TRBJ1-5. This CDR3 contains 16 residues. Germline CDR1 GTSNPN, CDR2 SVGIG (reference sequence). In DNA form, the CDR3 reads TGTGCCTGGAGTTGGGAGCGGGAGAGTGACCCAGATACGCAGCATTTT. Its translation is CAWSWERESDPDTQHF.

This clonotype was seen more than once but under ten times. The chain carries TRBV12-3 or TRBV12-4 and TRBJ2-7; 9 positions agree with TRBD1. The CDR3 length is 13 residues. Trimming took 6 bases from V and 6 from J; bases not matched to a gene: 6. The DNA for the CDR3 is TGTGCCAGCAGCATTGCGACAGGGGGCGAGCAGTACTTC. It is translated as CASSIATGGEQYF.

This clonotype was seen at least ten times. This chain links TRBV7-9 with TRBJ1-1; D not resolved. The CDR3 covers 14 residues. CDR1 is SEHNR and CDR2 is FQNEAQ in the germline V gene (reference sequence). Trimming removed 1 base from V and 4 bases from J, with 10 bases in between. CDR3 DNA: TGTGCCAGCAGCTTAGGGACCTTGGGCACTGAAGCTTTCTTT. Protein product: CASSLGTLGTEAFF. Full variable domain (missing parts from reference TRBV7-9 and TRBJ1-1): DTGVSQNPRHKITKRGQNVTFRCDPISEHNRLYWYRQTLGQGPEFLTYFQNEAQLEKSRLLSDRFSAERPKGSFSTLEIQRTEQGDSAMYLCASSLGTLGTEAFFGQGTRLTVV.